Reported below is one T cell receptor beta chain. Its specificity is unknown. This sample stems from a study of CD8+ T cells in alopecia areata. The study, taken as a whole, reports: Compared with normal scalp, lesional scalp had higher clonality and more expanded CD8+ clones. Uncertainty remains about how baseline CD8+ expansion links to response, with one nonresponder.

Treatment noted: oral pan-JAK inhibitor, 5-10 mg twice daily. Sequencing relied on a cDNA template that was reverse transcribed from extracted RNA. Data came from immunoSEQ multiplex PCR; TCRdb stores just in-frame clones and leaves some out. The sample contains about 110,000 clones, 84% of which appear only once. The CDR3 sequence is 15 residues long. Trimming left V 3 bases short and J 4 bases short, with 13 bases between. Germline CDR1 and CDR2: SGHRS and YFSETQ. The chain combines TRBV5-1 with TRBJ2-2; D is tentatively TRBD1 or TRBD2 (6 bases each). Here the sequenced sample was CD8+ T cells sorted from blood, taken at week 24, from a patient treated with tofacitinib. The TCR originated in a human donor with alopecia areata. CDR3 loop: CASSSDRAGTGELFF. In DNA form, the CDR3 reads TGCGCCAGCAGCTCGGACAGAGCGGGCACCGGGGAGCTGTTTTTT.